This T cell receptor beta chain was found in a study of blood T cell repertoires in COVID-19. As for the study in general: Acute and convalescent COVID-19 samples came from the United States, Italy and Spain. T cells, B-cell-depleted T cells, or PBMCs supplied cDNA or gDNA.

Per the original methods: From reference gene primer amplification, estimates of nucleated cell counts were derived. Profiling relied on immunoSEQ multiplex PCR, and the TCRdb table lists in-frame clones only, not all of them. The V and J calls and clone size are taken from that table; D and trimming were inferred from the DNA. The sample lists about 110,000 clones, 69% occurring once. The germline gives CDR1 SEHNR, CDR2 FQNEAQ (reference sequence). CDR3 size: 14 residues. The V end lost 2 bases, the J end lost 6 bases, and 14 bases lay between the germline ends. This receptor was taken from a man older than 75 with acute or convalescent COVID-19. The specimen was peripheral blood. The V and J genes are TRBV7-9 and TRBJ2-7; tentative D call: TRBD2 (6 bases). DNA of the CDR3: TGTGCCAGCAGCTTACGGGCGGGAATCGGCGAGCAGTACTTC. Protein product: CASSLRAGIGEQYF. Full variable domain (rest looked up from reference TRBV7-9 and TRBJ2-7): DTGVSQNPRHKITKRGQNVTFRCDPISEHNRLYWYRQTLGQGPEFLTYFQNEAQLEKSRLLSDRFSAERPKGSFSTLEIQRTEQGDSAMYLCASSLRAGIGEQYFGPGTRLTVT.